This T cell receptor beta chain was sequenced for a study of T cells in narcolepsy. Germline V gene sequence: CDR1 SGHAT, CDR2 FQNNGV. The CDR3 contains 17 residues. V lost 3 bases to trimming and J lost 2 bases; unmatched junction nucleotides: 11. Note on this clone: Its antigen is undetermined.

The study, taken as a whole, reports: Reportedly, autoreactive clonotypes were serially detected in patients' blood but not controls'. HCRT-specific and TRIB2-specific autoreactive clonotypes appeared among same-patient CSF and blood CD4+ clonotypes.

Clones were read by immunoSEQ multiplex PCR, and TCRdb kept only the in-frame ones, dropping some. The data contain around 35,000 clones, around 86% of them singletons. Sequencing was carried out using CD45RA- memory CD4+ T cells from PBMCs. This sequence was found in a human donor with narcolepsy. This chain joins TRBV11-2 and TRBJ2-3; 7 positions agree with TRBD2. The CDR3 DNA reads TGTGCCAGCAGCTTTCCTCGACACCGGGGGGACACAGATACGCAGTATTTT. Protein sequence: CASSFPRHRGDTDTQYF. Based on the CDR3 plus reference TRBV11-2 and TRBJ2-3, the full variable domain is EAGVAQSPRYKIIEKRQSVAFWCNPISGHATLYWYQQILGQGPKLLIQFQNNGVVDDSQLPKDRFSAERLKGVDSTLKIQPAKLEDSAVYLCASSFPRHRGDTDTQYFGPGTRLTVL.